These 12 T cell receptor beta chains originate from one sample sequenced in a study of beta chain features in type 1 diabetes. The study's findings and limits: Shortening of TCRB CDR3s, moderate but significant, appeared in all four CD4+ subsets of Type 1 diabetes patients.

No antigen has been assigned to these receptors. The entirety of the isolated RNA underwent reverse transcription, so expressed TCRB transcripts were sequenced. Data came from immunoSEQ multiplex PCR; TCRdb stores just in-frame clones and leaves some out. The sample has 600,000 to 750,000 clones, 12% seen once. Material for sequencing was naive CD4+ T cells from blood. The receptor set was obtained from a man aged 30 to 45 with type 1 diabetes.

This clone was counted only a few times. This chain joins TRBV6-1 and TRBJ2-7, with TRBD1 matching over 7 bases. Germline loops: CDR1 MNHNS, CDR2 SASEGT. The CDR3 runs 15 residues. Unmatched junction bases numbered 6, after V lost 2 bases and J lost 2 bases. Written as DNA, the CDR3 is TGTGCCAGCAGTGAACCGGGGACAGTCCCCTACGAGCAGTACTTC. It encodes CASSEPGTVPYEQYF.

The table lists this clone with a few counts. The J gene is TRBJ2-3, the V gene TRBV9; TRBD2 matches 8 bases. The CDR3 is 15 residues long. Germline V CDR1 and CDR2: SGDLS, YYNGEE. The J segment lost 0 bases and the V segment lost 2 bases, leaving 2 bases of the junction unmatched. CDR3: CASSVERGSTDTQYF. For the CDR3, the DNA is TGTGCCAGCAGCGTTGAGCGGGGGAGCACAGATACGCAGTATTTT.

The gene calls are TRBV7-9 and TRBJ2-4; unclear D gene. V was shortened by 3 bases and J by 0 bases, with 6 bases between the two germline ends. The CDR3 contains 14 residues. Germline V gives CDR1 SEHNR, CDR2 FQNEAQ (reference sequence). Written as DNA, the CDR3 is TGTGCCAGCAGCTTTGCAGGAGCCAAAAACATTCAGTACTTC. As protein: CASSFAGAKNIQYF.

This clone was picked up a small number of times. The V gene is TRBV4-1, the J gene TRBJ2-3; possibly TRBD1 for D (6 bases). Deletions cut 0 bases from V and 4 bases from J, with 11 bases between. The CDR3 is 15 amino acids. Germline V lookup: CDR1 MGHRA, CDR2 YSYEKL. The CDR3 DNA is TGCGCCAGCAGCCAAGAATCGTGGGGGCCAGATACGCAGTATTTT. Its translation: CASSQESWGPDTQYF.

This chain uses TRBV5-4 with TRBJ2-2, with TRBD1 matching 7 bases. This CDR3 is built from 15 residues. Germline V gives CDR1 SGHNT, CDR2 YYREEE (reference sequence). The V gene end was trimmed by 1 base and the J gene end by 5 bases; junction bases not matched to a gene: 5. The CDR3 loop is CASSLKTGPTGELFF. The CDR3 DNA is TGTGCCAGCAGCTTGAAGACAGGGCCAACCGGGGAGCTGTTTTTT.

The rearrangement joins TRBV2 to TRBJ1-5, with a weak D call TRBD1 (6 bases). This CDR3 is built from 14 residues. Germline V gene lookup returns CDR1 SNHLY and CDR2 FYNNEI. V lost 4 bases, J lost 3 bases, and 10 bases lay in between. CDR3 DNA: TGTGCCAGCAGTGTTGGACAGCACAATCAGCCCCAGCATTTT. It yields the protein CASSVGQHNQPQHF.

V usage is TRBV7-9 and J usage is TRBJ1-3, with TRBD1 identical over 7 bases. The CDR3 consists of 14 residues. J was trimmed by 2 bases and V by 6 bases; bases with no gene match: 4. The germline V gene has CDR1 SEHNR and CDR2 FQNEAQ (reference sequence). The CDR3 loop is CASRGTAAGNTIYF. The CDR3 bases are TGTGCCAGCAGGGGGACAGCCGCTGGAAACACCATATATTTT.

This clone came up a few times. V is TRBV4-3 and J is TRBJ1-1; no clear D gene. Trimming took 1 base from V and 10 from J, leaving 16 bases between them. The CDR3 totals 14 residues. Germline values: CDR1 LGHNA, CDR2 YSLEER. The CDR3 is CASSQVDGDLIAFF. CDR3 nucleotides: TGCGCCAGCAGCCAAGTGGACGGGGATTTGATAGCTTTCTTT.

In this sample, this clone turned up a few times. The V call is TRBV18, the J call TRBJ1-1; TRBD1 might be the D (5 bases). In germline, CDR1 is KGHSH, CDR2 LQKENI. V lost 6 bases, J lost 1 base, and 12 bases lay in between. This CDR3 spans 14 amino acids. DNA for the CDR3: TGTGCCAGCTCGCAAAGCAGGGAGAACACTGAAGCTTTCTTT. Translated: CASSQSRENTEAFF.

V and J are TRBV7-2 and TRBJ1-6; perhaps TRBD1 as D (6 bases). Deletions cut 5 bases from V and 7 bases from J, with 15 bases between. This CDR3 contains 15 residues. CDR1 and CDR2 from the germline V gene are SGHTA and FQGNSA. For the CDR3, the DNA is TGTGCCAGCAGCCTAAGAACAGGGAAAAATTCACCCCTCCACTTT. Protein product: CASSLRTGKNSPLHF.

The chain employs TRBV6-6 and TRBJ2-3; D is unresolved. The V end lost 0 bases, the J end lost 3 bases, and 10 bases lay between the germline ends. CDR3 size: 15 residues. From germline, CDR1 is MNHNY and CDR2 SVGAGI (reference sequence). The CDR3, as DNA: TGTGCCAGCAGTTACTCGGTGGGAAGGACAGATACGCAGTATTTT. It is translated as CASSYSVGRTDTQYF.

This clone was counted a few times. The chain recombines TRBV5-1 with TRBJ1-2; D not resolved. V was clipped by 0 bases and J by 2 bases, with 11 bases between them. The germline gives CDR1 SGHRS, CDR2 YFSETQ. This CDR3 comprises 15 residues. Here the CDR3 DNA reads TGCGCCAGCAGCTTGGACGACGTGGGAAACTATGGCTACACCTTC. Its translation is CASSLDDVGNYGYTF.